Listed here are 3 T cell receptor beta chains from one sample, sequenced in a study of CD4 T cells in relation to SARS-CoV-2 and coronaviruses. Measured with immunoSEQ multiplex PCR; TCRdb has only the in-frame clones, and not every one. The sample carries some 44,000 clones, about 80% recorded once. No antigen is known for these receptors. The sequenced material came from naive CD4+ T cells from PBMCs, cultured in vitro. The subset: naive CD4+ T cells isolated by negative enrichment. The receptors shown here come from an adult with COVID-19.

V gene TRBV28 combines with J gene TRBJ1-5, with D tentatively TRBD1 (5 bases). The V end was cut by 5 bases, the J end by 6 bases, with 23 bases between. Germline V lookup: CDR1 MDHEN, CDR2 SYDVKM. The CDR3 consists of 17 residues. The CDR3 nucleotides read TGTGCCAGCAGTCCCCGCAAAGGGACGGCCGGGGGTCAGCCCCAGCATTTT. Protein product: CASSPRKGTAGGQPQHF.

The chain uses TRBV19 and TRBJ1-2, with D perhaps TRBD1 (5 bases). CDR1 and CDR2 from the germline V gene are LNHDA and SQIVND (reference sequence). CDR3 length: 15 residues. Trimming took 9 bases from V and 7 from J, leaving 24 bases between them. CDR3 amino acids: CASSLTRVNRLGYTF. CDR3 bases: TGTGCCAGCTCTCTCACCAGGGTAAACAGGCTTGGCTACACCTTC.

V and J are TRBV18 and TRBJ2-2, with D tentatively TRBD1 (5 bases). CDR3 length equals 15 residues. Germline values: CDR1 KGHSH, CDR2 LQKENI. Trimming took off 4 bases at V and 3 bases at J, with 12 bases between the two ends. Written as DNA, the CDR3 is TGTGCCAGCTCACGAATGGAAGGGGACACCGGGGAGCTGTTTTTT. This translates into CASSRMEGDTGELFF.